The 8 T cell receptor beta chains below come from one sample, sequenced in a study of CD8+ T cells in alopecia areata. RNA extraction was followed by reverse transcription into cDNA, which acted as the sequencing template. Profiled with immunoSEQ multiplex PCR; TCRdb holds only in-frame clones, not every one. Here the sample spans about 110,000 clones, approximately 59% being singletons. The specimen was CD8+ T cells sorted from blood. All receptors derive from a human donor in good health.

This clone was found a few times. The chain couples TRBV4-3 to TRBJ2-7; 7 bases match TRBD1. With 0 bases clipped from V and 2 bases from J, the junction kept 7 bases outside the gene matches. This CDR3 has 16 amino acids. Germline V gives CDR1 LGHNA, CDR2 YSLEER. The CDR3 DNA is TGCGCCAGCAGCCAAGAGCGACAGGGTCTCCCCTACGAGCAGTACTTC. Translating gives CASSQERQGLPYEQYF.

This clone was recorded at least ten times. The chain is built from TRBV28 and TRBJ2-2; maybe TRBD1 (6 bases). V lost 4 bases and J lost 6, with 15 bases in between. CDR1 MDHEN and CDR2 SYDVKM come from the germline V gene. This CDR3 has 15 amino acids. This chain's CDR3 is CASSSGVTEAGELFF. CDR3 in DNA: TGTGCCAGCAGTTCAGGGGTCACAGAGGCCGGGGAGCTGTTTTTT. Complete variable domain (other parts from reference TRBV28 and TRBJ2-2): DVKVTQSSRYLVKRTGEKVFLECVQDMDHENMFWYRQDPGLGLRLIYFSYDVKMKEKGDIPEGYSVSREKKERFSLILESASTNQTSMYLCASSSGVTEAGELFFGEGSRLTVL.

This clone showed up just a few times. The chain is built from TRBV5-1 and TRBJ2-7; D may be TRBD1 (5 bases). V was clipped by 0 bases and J by 2 bases, with 9 bases between them. The CDR3 is 14 residues long. CDR1 and CDR2 (germline): SGHRS, YFSETQ. This CDR3 is CASSLAGRAYEQYF. The CDR3 bases are TGCGCCAGCAGCTTGGCGGGCAGGGCCTACGAGCAGTACTTC. Full variable domain (rest looked up from reference TRBV5-1 and TRBJ2-7): KAGVTQTPRYLIKTRGQQVTLSCSPISGHRSVSWYQQTPGQGLQFLFEYFSETQRNKGNFPGRFSGRQFSNSRSEMNVSTLELGDSALYLCASSLAGRAYEQYFGPGTRLTVT.

The chain carries TRBV5-1 and TRBJ2-7; perhaps TRBD2 as D (5 bases). The V end was cut by 0 bases, the J end by 5 bases, with 6 bases between. Germline assignment: CDR1 SGHRS and CDR2 YFSETQ. The CDR3 covers 12 residues. In nucleotides, the CDR3 is TGCGCCAGCAGCTTGGCGGGGAACGAGCAGTACTTC. It specifies CASSLAGNEQYF.

This clone occurred a few times. This chain connects TRBV19 to TRBJ2-7; D is uncertain. CDR1 and CDR2 from the germline V gene are LNHDA and SQIVND (reference sequence). The length of the CDR3 is 14 residues. The V end was cut by 5 bases, the J end by 1 base, with 12 bases between. CDR3 sequence reads: CASSLAATSYEQYF. In nucleotides, the CDR3 is TGTGCCAGTAGTTTGGCGGCCACTTCCTACGAGCAGTACTTC.

This clone showed up just once. The chain links TRBV5-6 to TRBJ1-1; 9 bases line up with TRBD1. V trimming: 4 bases; J trimming: 5 bases; junction bases outside the gene matches: 6. Germline loops: CDR1 SGHDT, CDR2 YYEEEE. The CDR3 has 14 residues. As DNA, the CDR3 is TGTGCCAGCAGCCCCGGACAGGGGCCTACTGAAGCTTTCTTT. Amino acids: CASSPGQGPTEAFF.

The rearrangement links TRBV15 to TRBJ1-1; D is undetermined. Germline loops: CDR1 LNHNV, CDR2 YYDKDF (reference sequence). V was trimmed by 0 bases and J by 7 bases, leaving 6 bases between them. There are 12 residues in the CDR3. CDR3 protein: CATSREGHEAFF. CDR3 in DNA: TGTGCCACCAGCAGAGAGGGCCATGAAGCTTTCTTT.

The genes are TRBV27 and TRBJ1-6, with 7 nucleotides matching TRBD1. Germline values: CDR1 MNHEY, CDR2 SMNVEV (reference sequence). V trimming: 5 bases; J trimming: 7 bases; junction bases outside the gene matches: 11. The CDR3 consists of 16 residues. The CDR3 DNA is TGTGCCAGCAGTCTTGACAGGGTCCGAGGAAATTCACCCCTCCACTTT. This gives the protein CASSLDRVRGNSPLHF.